This T cell receptor (beta chain) was obtained from a study of spatial heterogeneity in lung cancer. About the study: The study observed each unique TCR and UMI combination more than ten times on average in raw reads.

Time point reported: sample taken at primary tumor resection. Unsorted samples of tumor, nontumor lung or frozen PBMC had their whole RNA sequenced. This CDR3 comprises 12 residues. Deletions cut 1 base from V and 5 bases from J, with 4 bases between. Per germline, CDR1 LNHNV and CDR2 YYDKDF (reference sequence). This clonotype was counted between two and nine times. All TCR cDNA molecules were individually tagged with a unique molecular identifier. TCRdb re-called the 5' RACE reads with MiXCR, one entry per CDR3 protein. The table records just under 95,000 distinct CDR3 sequences, about 12% of them present only once.

The sequence was obtained from a male donor with early-stage non-small cell lung cancer. The chain recombines TRBV15 with TRBJ2-3; no firm D call. The specimen comprised PBMCs, sampled at surgery. The CDR3 bases are TGTGCCACCAGCAGAGGAAAAGATACGCAGTATTTT. Protein product: CATSRGKDTQYF.